This TCR beta chain was sequenced during a study of T cell responses to AZD1222 COVID-19 vaccine. Study-wide results and limits: Only a handful of AZD1222 recipients, about six in all, had baseline seropositivity. Donors, mostly white British, included more females; clonal diversity was possibly underestimated. Two doses of AZD1222 preceded a rise in Spike-specific TCR breadth and depth.

As concerns this clone: Its antigen is unidentified.

J lost 10 bases, V lost 6 bases, and 5 bases had no gene match. This CDR3 is 11 amino acids long. Using immunoSEQ multiplex PCR, the repertoire was profiled, and TCRdb retains in-frame clones only, with some absent. The data show 90,000 to 110,000 clones, 91% seen once. This clonotype was obtained from an adult in good health. Sample: peripheral blood, taken on day 0 of AZD1222 vaccination. The rearrangement joins TRBV12-3 or TRBV12-4 to TRBJ1-1; 7 bases line up with TRBD1. The CDR3 sequence: CASSQTGSAFF. For the CDR3, the DNA is TGTGCCAGCAGCCAGACAGGGTCAGCTTTCTTT.